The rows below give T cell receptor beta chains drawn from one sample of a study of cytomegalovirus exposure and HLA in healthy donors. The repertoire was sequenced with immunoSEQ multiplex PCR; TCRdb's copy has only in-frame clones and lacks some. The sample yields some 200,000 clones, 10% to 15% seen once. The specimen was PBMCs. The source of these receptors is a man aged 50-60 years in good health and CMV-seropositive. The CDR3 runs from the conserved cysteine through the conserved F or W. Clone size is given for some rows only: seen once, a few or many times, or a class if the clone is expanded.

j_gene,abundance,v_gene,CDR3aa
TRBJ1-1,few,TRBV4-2,CASSQAGVNTEAFF
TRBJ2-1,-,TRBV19,CASSMTGQGYSSYNEQFF
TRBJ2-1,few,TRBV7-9,CASSTAQGNEQFF
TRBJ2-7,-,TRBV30,CAWSRSGGAPGQYF
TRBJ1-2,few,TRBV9,CASSVARGLGYGYTF
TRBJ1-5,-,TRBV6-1,CASSEIGGNQPQHF
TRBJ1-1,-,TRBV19,CASSIRGDGTEAFF
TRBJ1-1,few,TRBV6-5,CASGLTEAFF
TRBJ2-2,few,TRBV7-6,CASSLYPSGGVNTGELFF
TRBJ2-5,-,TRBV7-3,CASSLLGGIETQYF
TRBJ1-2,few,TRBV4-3,CASSQDARGYYGYTF
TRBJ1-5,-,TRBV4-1,CASSLLLTELGSNQPQHF
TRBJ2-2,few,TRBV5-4,CASSRGSAGTGELFF
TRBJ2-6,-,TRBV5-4,CASSFGNMGPGSGANVLTF
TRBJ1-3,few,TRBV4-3,CASSQGARGSGNTIYF
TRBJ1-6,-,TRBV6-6,CASERTENHSPLHF
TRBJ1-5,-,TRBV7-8,CASSLGGEANQPQHF
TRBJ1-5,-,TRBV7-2,CASSLGPGGNQPQHF
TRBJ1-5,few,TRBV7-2,CASSLGPGNNQPQHF
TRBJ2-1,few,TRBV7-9,CASSSGLAFEQFF
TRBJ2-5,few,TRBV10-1,CASSEFGRGTQYF
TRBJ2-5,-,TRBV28,CASSSTGQGRETQYF
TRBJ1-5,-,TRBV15,CATSRPNQPQHF
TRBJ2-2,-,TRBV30,CAWRPGLASRAGELFF
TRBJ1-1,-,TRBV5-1,CASSLEWQITEAFF
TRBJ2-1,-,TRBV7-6,CASSPDSTSYNEQFF
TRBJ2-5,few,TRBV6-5,CASSYGGKETQYF
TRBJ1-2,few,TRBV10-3,CAISVGDRGFSNYGYTF
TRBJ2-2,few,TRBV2,CASSGTTNTGELFF
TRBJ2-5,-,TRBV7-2,CASSLPGETQYF
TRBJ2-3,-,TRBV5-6,CASSVGGADTQYF
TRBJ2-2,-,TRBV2,CAILAGELTGELFF
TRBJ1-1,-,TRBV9,CASSPLGGWITEAFF
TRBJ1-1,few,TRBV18,CASSPQGGTEAFF
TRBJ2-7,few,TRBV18,CASSPDRTYYEQYF
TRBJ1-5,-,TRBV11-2,CASSLDEPPQKGARRQPQHF
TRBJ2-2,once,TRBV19,CASSPSGLAGANTGELFF
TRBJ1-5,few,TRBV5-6,CASSLATDRLNQPQHF
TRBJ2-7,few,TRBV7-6,CASSRGLASSYEQYF
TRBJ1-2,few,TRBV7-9,CASSAGTGTYGYTF
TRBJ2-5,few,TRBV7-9,CASSLGPGGWETQYF
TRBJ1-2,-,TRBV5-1,CASSQTGATNYGYTF
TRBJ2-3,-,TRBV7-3,CASSSNSWTDTQYF
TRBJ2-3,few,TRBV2,CASSETRADTQYF
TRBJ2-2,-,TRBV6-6,CASTSGHYTGELFF
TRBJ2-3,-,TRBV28,CASRATDTQYF
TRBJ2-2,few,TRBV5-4,CASSLAGGQGTGELFF
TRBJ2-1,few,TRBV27,CASSLEGGLRQFF
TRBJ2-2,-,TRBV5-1,CASSPERYGELFF
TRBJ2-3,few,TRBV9,CASSVVGGTAPDTQYF
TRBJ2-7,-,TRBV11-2,CASSLEPGFYEQYF
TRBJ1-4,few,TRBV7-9,CASSGQGTNEKLFF
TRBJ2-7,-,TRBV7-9,CASSHVGQLYEQYF
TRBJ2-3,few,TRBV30,CAWSVRGGAQDTQYF
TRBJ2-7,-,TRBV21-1,CASSKDGHLAYEQYF
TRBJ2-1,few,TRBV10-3,CAISSSAGLGDEQFF
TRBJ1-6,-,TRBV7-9,CASSYTGVGSPLHF